This TCR beta chain emerged from a study of T cell changes during pregnancy in multiple sclerosis. This table comes from immunoSEQ multiplex PCR, and its TCRdb copy is limited to in-frame clones, with some not included. Of about 36,000 clones in the sample, about 90% are singletons; the top ten hold 0.4% to 0.5%. The V and J ends lost 1 base and 7 bases respectively, with 17 bases between them. The CDR3 runs to 16 residues. CDR1 is MGHRA and CDR2 is YSYEKL in the germline V gene. The rearrangement links TRBV4-1 to TRBJ2-1; TRBD1 might be the D (6 bases). This specimen consisted of CD4+ T cells from peripheral blood mononuclear cells, obtained after pregnancy. The clonotype comes from a female donor with multiple sclerosis, enrolled in a pregnancy study. CDR3 sequence (DNA): TGCGCCAGCAGCCAAGTGGGGGCTATTCGACCTAATGAGCAGTTCTTC. Translating gives CASSQVGAIRPNEQFF.